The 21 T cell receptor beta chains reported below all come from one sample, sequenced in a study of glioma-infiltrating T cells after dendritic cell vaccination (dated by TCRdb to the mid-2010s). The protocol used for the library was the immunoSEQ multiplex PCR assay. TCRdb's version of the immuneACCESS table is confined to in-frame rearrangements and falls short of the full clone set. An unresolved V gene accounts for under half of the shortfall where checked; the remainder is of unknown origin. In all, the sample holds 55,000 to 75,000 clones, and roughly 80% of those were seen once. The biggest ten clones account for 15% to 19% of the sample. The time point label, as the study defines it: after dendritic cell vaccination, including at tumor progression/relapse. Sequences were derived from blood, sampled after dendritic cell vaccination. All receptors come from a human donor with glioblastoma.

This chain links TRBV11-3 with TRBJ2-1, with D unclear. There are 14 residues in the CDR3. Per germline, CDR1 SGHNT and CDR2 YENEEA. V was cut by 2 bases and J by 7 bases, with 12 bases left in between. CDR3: CASSLLSVLNEQFF. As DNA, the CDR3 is TGTGCCAGCAGCTTACTTTCGGTATTAAATGAGCAGTTCTTC.

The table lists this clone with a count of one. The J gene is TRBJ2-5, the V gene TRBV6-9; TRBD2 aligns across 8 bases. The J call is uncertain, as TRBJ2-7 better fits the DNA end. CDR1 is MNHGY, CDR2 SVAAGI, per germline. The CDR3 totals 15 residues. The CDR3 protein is CASKSRSGGDYEQYF. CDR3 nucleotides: TGTGCCAGCAAGTCGCGCAGCGGGGGAGACTACGAGCAGTACTTC.

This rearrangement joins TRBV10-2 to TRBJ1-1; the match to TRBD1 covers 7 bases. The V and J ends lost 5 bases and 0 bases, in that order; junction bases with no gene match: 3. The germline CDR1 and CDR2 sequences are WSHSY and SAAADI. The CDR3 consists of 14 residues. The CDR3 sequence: CASSKGGVNTEAFF. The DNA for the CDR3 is TGCGCCAGCAGTAAAGGGGGCGTGAACACTGAAGCTTTCTTT.

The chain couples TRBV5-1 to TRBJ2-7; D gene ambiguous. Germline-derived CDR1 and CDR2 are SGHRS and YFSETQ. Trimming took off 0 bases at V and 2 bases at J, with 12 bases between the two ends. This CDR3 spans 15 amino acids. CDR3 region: CASSLAAGATYEQYF. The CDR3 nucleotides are TGCGCCAGCAGCTTGGCGGCAGGCGCAACCTACGAGCAGTACTTC.

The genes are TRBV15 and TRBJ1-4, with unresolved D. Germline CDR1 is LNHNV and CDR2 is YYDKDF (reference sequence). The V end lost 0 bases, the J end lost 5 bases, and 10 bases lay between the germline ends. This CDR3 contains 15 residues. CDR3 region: CATSRDFELNEKLFF. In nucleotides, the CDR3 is TGTGCCACCAGCAGAGATTTTGAGTTAAATGAAAAACTGTTTTTT.

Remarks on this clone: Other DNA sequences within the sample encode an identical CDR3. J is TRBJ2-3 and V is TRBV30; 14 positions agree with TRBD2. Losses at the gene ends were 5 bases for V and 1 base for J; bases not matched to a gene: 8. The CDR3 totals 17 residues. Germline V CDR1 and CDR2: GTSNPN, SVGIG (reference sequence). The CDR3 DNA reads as TGTGCCTGGTTATGGACTAGCGGGGGGCGCCGCACAGATACGCAGTATTTT. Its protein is CAWLWTSGGRRTDTQYF.

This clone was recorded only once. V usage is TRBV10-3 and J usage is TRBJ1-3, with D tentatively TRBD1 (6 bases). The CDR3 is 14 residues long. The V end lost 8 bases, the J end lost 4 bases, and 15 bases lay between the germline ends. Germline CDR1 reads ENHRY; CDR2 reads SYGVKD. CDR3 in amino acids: CAIATQGTGNTIYF. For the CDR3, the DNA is TGTGCCATCGCAACACAGGGTACGGGAAACACCATATATTTT.

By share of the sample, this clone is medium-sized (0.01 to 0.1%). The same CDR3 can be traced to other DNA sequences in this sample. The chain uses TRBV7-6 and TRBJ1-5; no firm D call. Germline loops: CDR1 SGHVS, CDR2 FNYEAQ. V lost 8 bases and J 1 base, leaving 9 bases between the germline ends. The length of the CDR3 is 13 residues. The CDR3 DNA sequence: TGTGCCAGCCAGTCGGGAAGCAATCAGCCCCAGCATTTT. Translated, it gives CASQSGSNQPQHF.

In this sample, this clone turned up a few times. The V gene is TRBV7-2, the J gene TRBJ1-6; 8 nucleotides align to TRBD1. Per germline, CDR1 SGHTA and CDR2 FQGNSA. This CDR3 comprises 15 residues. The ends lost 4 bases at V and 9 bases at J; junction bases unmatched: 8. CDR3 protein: CASSYPGQGASPLHF. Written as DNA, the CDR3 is TGTGCCAGCAGCTACCCAGGACAGGGAGCTTCACCCCTCCACTTT.

The CDR3 DNA reads TGTGCCAGCAGCTTAGACCCGAGGGACATCTCCTACGAGCAGTACTTC. Amino acids: CASSLDPRDISYEQYF. This chain connects TRBV11-2 to TRBJ2-7; D is perhaps TRBD1 (6 bases). V was trimmed by 0 bases and J by 0 bases, leaving 12 bases between them. CDR3 length: 16 residues. Per the germline V gene, CDR1 is SGHAT and CDR2 is FQNNGV.

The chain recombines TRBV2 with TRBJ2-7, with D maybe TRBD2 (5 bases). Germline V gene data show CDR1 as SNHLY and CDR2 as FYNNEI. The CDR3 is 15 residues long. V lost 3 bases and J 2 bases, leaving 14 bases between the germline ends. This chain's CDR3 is CASSEGVRMTYEQYF. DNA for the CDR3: TGTGCCAGCAGTGAGGGAGTACGGATGACCTACGAGCAGTACTTC.

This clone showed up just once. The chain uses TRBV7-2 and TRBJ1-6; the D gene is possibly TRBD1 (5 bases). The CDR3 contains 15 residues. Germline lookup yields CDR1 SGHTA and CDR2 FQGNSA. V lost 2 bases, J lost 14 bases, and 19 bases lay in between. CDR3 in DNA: TGTGCCAGCAGCTTATGGTACAGGCCCGGAGATTCCCTCCACTTT. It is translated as CASSLWYRPGDSLHF.

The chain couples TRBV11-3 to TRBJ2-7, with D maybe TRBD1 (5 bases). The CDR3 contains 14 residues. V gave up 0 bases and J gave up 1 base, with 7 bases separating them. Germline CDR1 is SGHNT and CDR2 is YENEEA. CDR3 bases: TGTGCCAGCAGCTTAGATTCAGGGTCCTACGAGCAGTACTTC. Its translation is CASSLDSGSYEQYF. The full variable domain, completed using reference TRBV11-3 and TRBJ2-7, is EAGVVQSPRYKIIEKKQPVAFWCNPISGHNTLYWYLQNLGQGPELLIRYENEEAVDDSQLPKDRFSAERLKGVDSTLKIQPAELGDSAVYLCASSLDSGSYEQYFGPGTRLTVT.

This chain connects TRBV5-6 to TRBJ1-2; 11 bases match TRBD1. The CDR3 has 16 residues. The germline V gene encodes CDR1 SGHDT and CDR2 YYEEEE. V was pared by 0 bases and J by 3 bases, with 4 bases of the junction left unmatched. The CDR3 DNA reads TGTGCCAGCAGCTTGGCCGGGACAGGGGGGTACTATGGCTACACCTTC. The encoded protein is CASSLAGTGGYYGYTF.

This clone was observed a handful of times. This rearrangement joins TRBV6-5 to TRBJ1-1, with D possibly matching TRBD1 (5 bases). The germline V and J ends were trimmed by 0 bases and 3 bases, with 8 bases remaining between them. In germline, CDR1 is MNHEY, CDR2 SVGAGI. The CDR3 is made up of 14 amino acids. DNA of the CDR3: TGTGCCAGCAGTTACTCGGGGGGGGACACTGAAGCTTTCTTT. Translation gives CASSYSGGDTEAFF.

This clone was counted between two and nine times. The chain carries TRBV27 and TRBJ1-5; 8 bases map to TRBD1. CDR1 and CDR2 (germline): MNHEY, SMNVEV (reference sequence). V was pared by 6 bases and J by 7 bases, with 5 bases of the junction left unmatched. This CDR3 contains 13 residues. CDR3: CASRGQGGQPQHF. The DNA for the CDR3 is TGTGCCAGCAGAGGACAGGGTGGACAGCCCCAGCATTTT.

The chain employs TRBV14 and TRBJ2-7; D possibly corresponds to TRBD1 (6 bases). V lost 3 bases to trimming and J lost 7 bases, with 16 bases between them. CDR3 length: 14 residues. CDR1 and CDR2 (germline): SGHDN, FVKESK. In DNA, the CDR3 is TGTGCCAGCAGCCACCTCCACAGGGTGTGGGAGCAGTACTTC. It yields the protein CASSHLHRVWEQYF.

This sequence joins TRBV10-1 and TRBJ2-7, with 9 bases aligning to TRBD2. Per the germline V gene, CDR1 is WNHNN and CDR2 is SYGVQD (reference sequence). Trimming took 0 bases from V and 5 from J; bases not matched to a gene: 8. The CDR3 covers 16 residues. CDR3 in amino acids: CASSESVGAGGHEQYF. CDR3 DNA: TGCGCCAGCAGTGAGTCGGTTGGAGCGGGGGGTCACGAGCAGTACTTC.

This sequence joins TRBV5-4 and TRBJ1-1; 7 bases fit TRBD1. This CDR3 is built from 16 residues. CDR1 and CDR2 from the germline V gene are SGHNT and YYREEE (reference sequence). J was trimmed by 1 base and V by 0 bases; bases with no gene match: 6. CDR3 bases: TGTGCCAGCAGCTTGGTGGCAGGGGGTGGGAACACTGAAGCTTTCTTT. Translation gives CASSLVAGGGNTEAFF. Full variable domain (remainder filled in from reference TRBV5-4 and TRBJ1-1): ETGVTQSPTHLIKTRGQQVTLRCSSQSGHNTVSWYQQALGQGPQFIFQYYREEENGRGNFPPRFSGLQFPNYSSELNVNALELDDSALYLCASSLVAGGGNTEAFFGQGTRLTVV.

Here the CDR3 reads CASRRGLAREQYF. For the CDR3, the DNA is TGTGCCAGCAGACGAGGACTAGCGCGCGAGCAGTACTTC. This chain joins TRBV6-4 and TRBJ2-7; 9 bases are shared with TRBD2. The ends lost 6 bases at V and 6 bases at J; junction bases unmatched: 6. Germline V lookup: CDR1 MRHNA, CDR2 SNTAGT. There are 13 residues in the CDR3.

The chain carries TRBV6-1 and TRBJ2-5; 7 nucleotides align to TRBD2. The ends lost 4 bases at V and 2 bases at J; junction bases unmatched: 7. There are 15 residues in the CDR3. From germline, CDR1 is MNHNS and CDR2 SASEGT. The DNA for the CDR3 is TGTGCCAGCAGTGTTGAGGGACTACATCAAGAGACCCAGTACTTC. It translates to CASSVEGLHQETQYF.